Below, 27 T cell receptor beta chains from the same sample are listed, as sequenced in a study of blood T cell repertoires in COVID-19 (dated by TCRdb to the early 2020s). Libraries were constructed by the immunoSEQ multiplex PCR assay. This is the immuneACCESS table as TCRdb keeps it, with only in-frame sequences that have V and J called. A part of the clones is gone; compared with another copy, unresolved V genes explain less than half, and the rest is unexplained. This sample comprises about 360,000 clones, 80% to 90% of them detected only once. About 7.6% of the sample goes to the ten largest clones. The sample consisted of peripheral blood. These receptors came from a woman between 55 and 75 years old with COVID-19, enrolled during active disease.

The V and J genes are TRBV5-1 and TRBJ1-2, with D possibly TRBD1 on 5 matching bases. The CDR3 length is 13 residues. The V gene lost 6 bases and the J gene lost 4 bases, with 13 bases spanning the gap. CDR1 is SGHRS, CDR2 YFSETQ, per germline. The CDR3 region has the DNA TGCGCCAGCAACCGGGGGGGAACCTATGGCTACACCTTC. It codes for CASNRGGTYGYTF.

This chain joins TRBV9 and TRBJ2-5, with 10 bases that match TRBD2. The V gene end was trimmed by 2 bases and the J gene end by 2 bases; junction bases not matched to a gene: 6. Germline CDR1 is SGDLS and CDR2 is YYNGEE. The CDR3 totals 16 residues. Here the CDR3 DNA reads TGTGCCAGCAGCGTGCAGAGTAGCGGGAGGCAAGAGACCCAGTACTTC. This translates into CASSVQSSGRQETQYF.

The CDR3 DNA reads TGTGCCAGCAGGGGGGCCAGCCGTGAAGCTTTCTTT. Its translation: CASRGASREAFF. This rearrangement joins TRBV12-3 or TRBV12-4 to TRBJ1-1, with a weak D call TRBD1 (6 bases). V was clipped by 6 bases and J by 7 bases, with 12 bases between them. The CDR3 has 12 residues.

The CDR3 sequence: CASSVSRGTYGYTF. DNA for the CDR3: TGTGCCAGCAGCGTTAGCAGGGGAACCTATGGCTACACCTTC. This chain connects TRBV9 to TRBJ1-2; D possibly corresponds to TRBD1 (6 bases). The CDR3 totals 14 residues. V was cut by 2 bases and J by 4 bases, with 12 bases left in between. Looked up from germline, CDR1 is SGDLS and CDR2 is YYNGEE.

The V gene is TRBV4-2, the J gene TRBJ1-1; D uncertain. V dropped 2 bases and J dropped 4 bases, with 11 bases sitting between them. The CDR3 has 14 amino acids. Germline assignment: CDR1 LGHNA and CDR2 YNFKEQ. CDR3 sequence (DNA): TGTGCCAGCAGCCAACCGGACGGGGTCACTGAAGCTTTCTTT. This sequence encodes CASSQPDGVTEAFF.

J is TRBJ2-2 and V is TRBV19; 7 bases match TRBD1. The CDR3 is 14 amino acids. J was trimmed by 5 bases and V by 5 bases; bases with no gene match: 5. CDR1 LNHDA and CDR2 SQIVND come from the germline V gene (reference sequence). The CDR3 DNA is TGTGCCAGTAGTTCCTGGGACAGTACCGGGGAGCTGTTTTTT. This sequence encodes CASSSWDSTGELFF.

V and J are TRBV5-5 and TRBJ2-7, with 8 bases matching TRBD1. Germline V CDR1 and CDR2: SGHKS, YYEKEE (reference sequence). The J segment lost 4 bases and the V segment lost 2 bases, leaving 2 bases of the junction unmatched. This CDR3 comprises 13 residues. The CDR3 DNA is TGTGCCAGCAGCTTTGACAGGGGTTACGAGCAGTACTTC. It specifies CASSFDRGYEQYF.

J is TRBJ2-1 and V is TRBV18; 7 bases match TRBD1. Trimming cost V 1 base and J 4 bases; bases outside gene matches: 4. CDR1 and CDR2 (germline): KGHSH, LQKENI. The CDR3 is 15 amino acids. In DNA form, the CDR3 reads TGTGCCAGCTCACCACAGGGGGCGCTTTACAATGAGCAGTTCTTC. Its protein is CASSPQGALYNEQFF.

This clone was detected once. The gene calls are TRBV5-4 and TRBJ1-2; TRBD1 might be the D (6 bases). The germline V gene has CDR1 SGHNT and CDR2 YYREEE (reference sequence). The CDR3 consists of 16 residues. The ends were cut back, 0 bases at V and 2 bases at J, with 14 bases in the middle. In nucleotides, the CDR3 is TGTGCCAGCAGCTTGGCCGTGGGGGCTTCAAACTATGGCTACACCTTC. Residues: CASSLAVGASNYGYTF.

The chain recombines TRBV6-2 or TRBV6-3 with TRBJ2-1, with TRBD2 as a possible D gene (5 bases). V lost 4 bases and J 0 bases, leaving 19 bases between the germline ends. Per germline, CDR1 MNHEY and CDR2 SVGEGT. The CDR3 is 18 residues long. DNA of the CDR3: TGTGCCAGCAGTTGGTGGGTACAGCGGCTTAGCTCCTACAATGAGCAGTTCTTC. Translated, it gives CASSWWVQRLSSYNEQFF.

J is TRBJ1-2 and V is TRBV5-5; TRBD1 matches 8 bases. The germline V gene encodes CDR1 SGHKS and CDR2 YYEKEE (reference sequence). Trimming removed 5 bases from V and 7 bases from J; junction bases left unmatched: 7. CDR3 length: 13 residues. Written as DNA, the CDR3 is TGTGCCAGCAGACCTACAGGGGGGCCTGGCTACACCTTC. This gives the protein CASRPTGGPGYTF.

The chain uses TRBV4-1 and TRBJ1-5; D might be TRBD1 (5 bases). The germline V and J ends were trimmed by 1 base and 5 bases, with 12 bases remaining between them. The germline gives CDR1 MGHRA, CDR2 YSYEKL. This CDR3 has 15 residues. Here the CDR3 DNA reads TGCGCCAGCAGCCAAGGGGTTTGGGGGGATCAGCCCCAGCATTTT. It encodes CASSQGVWGDQPQHF.

The CDR3 bases are TGCGCCAGCAGCCCGACGGGGTATAATTCACCCCTCCACTTT. Amino acids: CASSPTGYNSPLHF. The chain uses TRBV5-1 and TRBJ1-6; D is ambiguous. Per the germline V gene, CDR1 is SGHRS and CDR2 is YFSETQ. This CDR3 region has 14 residues. V lost 4 bases and J lost 4, with 9 bases in between.

The V call is TRBV7-2, the J call TRBJ1-1; 8 positions agree with TRBD1. Germline values: CDR1 SGHTA, CDR2 FQGNSA. The CDR3 spans 15 residues. The V segment lost 2 bases and the J segment 5 bases; nucleotides outside the gene matches: 7. In DNA form, the CDR3 reads TGTGCCAGCAGCTTAAGCCAGGGGGCTCGGACTGAAGCTTTCTTT. Its translation is CASSLSQGARTEAFF. The entire variable domain, with the rest obtained from reference TRBV7-2 and TRBJ1-1, is as follows: GAGVSQSPSNKVTEKGKDVELRCDPISGHTALYWYRQSLGQGLEFLIYFQGNSAPDKSGLPSDRFSAERTGGSVSTLTIQRTQQEDSAVYLCASSLSQGARTEAFFGQGTRLTVV.

The rearrangement uses TRBV7-2 and TRBJ1-5; 10 positions agree with TRBD1. Germline CDR1 reads SGHTA; CDR2 reads FQGNSA. CDR3 length equals 15 residues. V lost 7 bases and J lost 6; bases outside the gene matches: 9. The CDR3 sequence is CASTPGQGYGQPQHF. CDR3 in DNA: TGTGCCAGCACCCCGGGACAGGGGTATGGTCAGCCCCAGCATTTT.

The chain couples TRBV30 to TRBJ1-1; the D is unclear. The CDR3 contains 15 residues. The germline gives CDR1 GTSNPN, CDR2 SVGIG (reference sequence). The V gene lost 5 bases and the J gene lost 0 bases, with 16 bases spanning the gap. The DNA of the CDR3 is TGTGCCTGGGTTTCCCGGGAACAGCTGAACACTGAAGCTTTCTTT. It translates to CAWVSREQLNTEAFF.

CDR3 in DNA: TGTGCCAGCAGCTTACTGGGGGCAAAGCAGCCCCAGCATTTT. Translated, it gives CASSLLGAKQPQHF. This chain uses TRBV13 with TRBJ1-5; D may be TRBD1 (6 bases). V dropped 2 bases and J dropped 7 bases, with 12 bases sitting between them. The CDR3 consists of 14 residues. Per germline, CDR1 PRHDT and CDR2 FYEKMQ (reference sequence).

This clone has only a few counts. The chain has TRBV19 and TRBJ2-3; the D gene is possibly TRBD2 (5 bases). Germline V gene sequence: CDR1 LNHDA, CDR2 SQIVND (reference sequence). This CDR3 spans 13 amino acids. The germline V and J ends were trimmed by 1 base and 4 bases, with 6 bases remaining between them. The CDR3 nucleotides read TGTGCCAGTAGTATAGTCGGGGCAGATACGCAGTATTTT. It encodes CASSIVGADTQYF. The full variable domain, its missing parts supplied by reference TRBV19 and TRBJ2-3, is DGGITQSPKYLFRKEGQNVTLSCEQNLNHDAMYWYRQDPGQGLRLIYYSQIVNDFQKGDIAEGYSVSREKKESFPLTVTSAQKNPTAFYLCASSIVGADTQYFGPGTRLTVL.

This clone occurred once. The chain carries TRBV12-1 and TRBJ1-1; TRBD1 is the table's D call and was not checked against the DNA. TRBV12-1 is shown as a pseudogene. This CDR3 is 14 amino acids long. The CDR3 DNA follows: TGTGCCAGCAGCTCCCGAACAGGGAACACTGAAGCTTTCTTT. Amino acids: CASSSRTGNTEAFF.

This clone was recorded only once. The genes are TRBV2 and TRBJ1-1; D is possibly TRBD1 (5 bases). V was pared by 6 bases and J by 1 base, with 12 bases between. From germline, CDR1 is SNHLY and CDR2 FYNNEI. The CDR3 extends over 14 amino acids. The CDR3 sequence: CASRGLTENTEAFF. CDR3 DNA sequence: TGTGCCAGCAGGGGGCTGACAGAGAACACTGAAGCTTTCTTT.

This chain joins TRBV7-2 and TRBJ2-5; TRBD1 agrees at 8 bases. CDR3 length: 18 amino acids. CDR1 and CDR2 from the germline V gene are SGHTA and FQGNSA. V trimming: 5 bases; J trimming: 2 bases; junction bases outside the gene matches: 16. CDR3 region: CASSRDFLGTGKQETQYF. In DNA form, the CDR3 reads TGTGCCAGCAGCCGCGACTTCCTAGGGACAGGCAAACAAGAGACCCAGTACTTC.

Here the CDR3 reads CASSDQGQGYEQYF. CDR3 nucleotide sequence: TGTGCCAGCAGTGATCAGGGACAGGGCTACGAGCAGTACTTC. The chain uses TRBV2 and TRBJ2-7; 9 bases are shared with TRBD1. CDR3 length: 14 residues. V gave up 3 bases and J gave up 3 bases; unmatched junction bases: 3. Germline-derived CDR1 and CDR2 are SNHLY and FYNNEI.

This chain uses TRBV3-1 (or the pseudogene TRBV3-2) with TRBJ1-1, with no clear D. The CDR3 is 12 amino acids. The V and J ends lost 5 bases and 4 bases respectively, with 8 bases between them. Germline lookup yields CDR1 LGHDT and CDR2 YNNKEL (reference sequence). CDR3 amino acids: CASSGSGTEAFF. The CDR3 DNA is TGTGCCAGCAGCGGTTCCGGCACTGAAGCTTTCTTT.

This chain links TRBV7-2 with TRBJ2-3, with D perhaps matching TRBD1 (5 bases). V lost 1 base to trimming and J lost 6 bases, with 11 bases between them. CDR1 is SGHTA and CDR2 is FQGNSA in the germline V gene. The CDR3 contains 14 residues. CDR3 bases: TGTGCCAGCAGCTTAGGGGGCGTCGGGGATACGCAGTATTTT. Encoded protein: CASSLGGVGDTQYF.

This chain uses TRBV4-3 with TRBJ2-7; maybe TRBD1 (5 bases). Germline loops: CDR1 LGHNA, CDR2 YSLEER. The V gene lost 5 bases and the J gene lost 5 bases, with 19 bases spanning the gap. The CDR3 runs to 15 residues. The CDR3 sequence is CASSSRRTGVDEQYF. The CDR3, as DNA: TGCGCCAGCAGCTCCCGGCGCACAGGAGTCGACGAGCAGTACTTC.

CDR3 in amino acids: CASSQSSTDTQYF. The CDR3 DNA follows: TGTGCCAGCAGCCAAAGCAGCACAGATACGCAGTATTTT. The gene calls are TRBV3-1 (or the pseudogene TRBV3-2) and TRBJ2-3; D is uncertain. V was trimmed by 2 bases and J by 0 bases, leaving 3 bases between them. The germline V gene has CDR1 LGHDT and CDR2 YNNKEL (reference sequence). This CDR3 is built from 13 residues.

The chain recombines TRBV6-1 with TRBJ1-1, with no clear D. This CDR3 contains 16 residues. The V end lost 2 bases, the J end lost 2 bases, and 15 bases lay between the germline ends. Looked up from germline, CDR1 is MNHNS and CDR2 is SASEGT. The CDR3 sequence: CASSEPQQWINTEAFF. CDR3 coding DNA: TGTGCCAGCAGTGAACCTCAACAGTGGATAAACACTGAAGCTTTCTTT.